The clone carrying this T cell receptor beta chain was counted only a few times. Its target is not known. The entry originates in a study of T-cell reconstitution after alpha-beta-depleted transplantation in children. General study findings and limits: Reportedly, only several hundred clones from non-depleted graft cells drove alpha-beta T-cell counts at about two months. At the one-year point after transplant, T-cell counts and TCRbeta diversity were found to come mostly from T cells that had been newly produced. There were some patients whose high TCRbeta diversity at day 60 came from surviving recipient T cells and thymic progenitors.

This sample's TCRbeta library carried unique molecular identifier barcodes. TCRdb reprocessed the PCR reads via MiXCR and lists one record per CDR3 protein. The table shows 900,000 or so distinct CDR3 sequences, with about 15% occurring only once. CDR1 and CDR2 (germline): DFQATT, SNEGSKA (reference sequence). CDR3 length: 16 residues. Trimming took 7 bases from V and 0 from J; bases not matched to a gene: 10. The chain employs TRBV20-1 and TRBJ1-5; 9 bases map to TRBD1. This TCR derives from a male patient aged 10-17 years who had a stem cell transplant for acute lymphoblastic leukemia, so the T cells may come from the graft donor. The source material was PBMCs, mostly from graft donor cells, sampled 360 days after TCRalphabeta/CD19-depleted stem cell transplant. CDR3 bases: TGCAGTGGCCCGGGACAGGGTAATCGTAGCAATCAGCCCCAGCATTTT. It is translated as CSGPGQGNRSNQPQHF.